Below, 21 T cell receptor beta chains from the same sample are listed, as sequenced in a study of beta chain features in type 1 diabetes. The authors reverse transcribed all of the isolated RNA, so sequencing captured expressed TCRB transcripts. Produced via immunoSEQ multiplex PCR; TCRdb's table is partial and in-frame only. The table records about 930,000 clones, roughly 16% of them present only once. Input material: naive CD4+ T cells from blood. The receptors shown here come from a woman aged 18-29 years in good health.

This chain links TRBV28 with TRBJ2-7; D possibly corresponds to TRBD1 (5 bases). This CDR3 region has 13 residues. V was trimmed by 7 bases and J by 3 bases, leaving 13 bases between them. Germline CDR1 is MDHEN and CDR2 is SYDVKM. CDR3 in amino acids: CASKSGQGYEQYF. The CDR3 DNA follows: TGTGCCAGCAAGTCAGGGCAAGGCTACGAGCAGTACTTC. The variable domain in full, with the rest retrieved from reference TRBV28 and TRBJ2-7, is DVKVTQSSRYLVKRTGEKVFLECVQDMDHENMFWYRQDPGLGLRLIYFSYDVKMKEKGDIPEGYSVSREKKERFSLILESASTNQTSMYLCASKSGQGYEQYFGPGTRLTVT.

The chain has TRBV6-6 and TRBJ2-3, with 13 bases identical to TRBD2. The CDR3 consists of 15 residues. Germline lookup yields CDR1 MNHNY and CDR2 SVGAGI (reference sequence). With V trimmed by 8 bases and J by 1 base, 3 bases remained unmatched. The CDR3 reads CASRGLAGRTDTQYF. The CDR3 DNA reads as TGTGCCAGCCGGGGACTAGCGGGGCGCACAGATACGCAGTATTTT.

The gene calls are TRBV9 and TRBJ1-2; unclear D gene. The length of the CDR3 is 11 residues. Deletions cut 0 bases from V and 8 bases from J, with 5 bases between. Germline V lookup: CDR1 SGDLS, CDR2 YYNGEE. Here the CDR3 DNA reads TGTGCCAGCAGCGTAGCTGGGGGCTACACCTTC. It specifies CASSVAGGYTF.

V gene TRBV11-2 combines with J gene TRBJ2-5; 10 nucleotides agree with TRBD1. The V segment lost 5 bases and the J segment 2 bases; nucleotides outside the gene matches: 8. Germline CDR1 is SGHAT and CDR2 is FQNNGV. This CDR3 comprises 16 residues. The CDR3 reads CASSLGTGVHQETQYF. In nucleotides, the CDR3 is TGTGCCAGCAGCCTAGGGACAGGGGTACATCAAGAGACCCAGTACTTC.

In this sample, this clone turned up a few times. This sequence joins TRBV7-2 and TRBJ1-2; D remains unclear. The V end lost 4 bases, the J end lost 3 bases, and 15 bases lay between the germline ends. Germline V gene sequence: CDR1 SGHTA, CDR2 FQGNSA. CDR3 length equals 15 residues. CDR3 sequence reads: CASSSHMRAYYGYTF. In DNA form, the CDR3 reads TGTGCCAGCAGCTCCCACATGAGGGCGTACTATGGCTACACCTTC. Using reference TRBV7-2 and TRBJ1-2 for the parts outside the CDR3, the full variable domain is GAGVSQSPSNKVTEKGKDVELRCDPISGHTALYWYRQSLGQGLEFLIYFQGNSAPDKSGLPSDRFSAERTGGSVSTLTIQRTQQEDSAVYLCASSSHMRAYYGYTFGSGTRLTVV.

J is TRBJ2-2 and V is TRBV4-3; D not resolved. Trimming stripped 4 bases from V and 2 bases from J, with 14 bases between. This CDR3 is 16 amino acids long. The germline CDR1 and CDR2 sequences are LGHNA and YSLEER. DNA of the CDR3: TGCGCCAGCAGCCTCTTGACTGGGATAAACACCGGGGAGCTGTTTTTT. Encoded protein: CASSLLTGINTGELFF.

The chain couples TRBV7-9 to TRBJ2-3; maybe TRBD2 (5 bases). The CDR3 runs to 15 residues. V was cut by 4 bases and J by 2 bases, with 13 bases left in between. The germline V gene has CDR1 SEHNR and CDR2 FQNEAQ (reference sequence). The DNA for the CDR3 is TGTGCCAGCAGCTCGGACTTGACCCCCACAGATACGCAGTATTTT. It yields the protein CASSSDLTPTDTQYF.

This clone was recorded a few times. V usage is TRBV4-2 and J usage is TRBJ1-2; the D gene is possibly TRBD1 (6 bases). The CDR3 has 14 amino acids. CDR1 and CDR2 (germline): LGHNA, YNFKEQ. V lost 4 bases and J 4 bases, leaving 13 bases between the germline ends. The CDR3 sequence is CASSPTGRGYGYTF. The CDR3 DNA follows: TGTGCCAGCAGCCCCACAGGGAGGGGCTATGGCTACACCTTC.

The genes are TRBV5-1 and TRBJ1-3; D is unresolved. The ends were cut back, 2 bases at V and 0 bases at J, with 15 bases in the middle. From germline, CDR1 is SGHRS and CDR2 YFSETQ. The CDR3 has 17 amino acids. As DNA, the CDR3 is TGCGCCAGCAGCTTATCTCCGAGTCCCAACTCTGGAAACACCATATATTTT. It translates to CASSLSPSPNSGNTIYF.

This sequence joins TRBV15 and TRBJ1-5; D remains unclear. V was trimmed by 1 base and J by 4 bases, leaving 8 bases between them. CDR3 size: 14 residues. Germline V gives CDR1 LNHNV, CDR2 YYDKDF (reference sequence). The CDR3 sequence is CATSRGRRNQPQHF. For the CDR3, the DNA is TGTGCCACCAGCAGAGGGAGGAGGAATCAGCCCCAGCATTTT.

This clone was picked up a small number of times. V is TRBV7-3 and J is TRBJ2-6, with D unresolved. V was cut by 1 base and J by 0 bases, with 19 bases left in between. The germline CDR1 and CDR2 sequences are SGHTA and FQGTGA. This CDR3 spans 20 amino acids. The CDR3 reads CASSLKPSLQYTSGANVLTF. CDR3 coding DNA: TGTGCCAGCAGCTTAAAACCCTCCCTACAATACACCTCTGGGGCCAACGTCCTGACTTTC.

In this sample, this clone turned up a few times. The genes are TRBV28 and TRBJ2-7; perhaps TRBD2 as D (6 bases). CDR3 length: 14 residues. The germline V gene has CDR1 MDHEN and CDR2 SYDVKM. Trimming removed 1 base at V and 4 bases at J, with 11 bases between. The CDR3 coding sequence is TGTGCCAGCAGTTTATCGGGGGATATGTACGAGCAGTACTTC. Residues: CASSLSGDMYEQYF.

This clone was recorded a few times. The chain has TRBV4-3 and TRBJ2-7; D is unclear. The CDR3 spans 14 residues. Trimming shortened V by 3 bases and J by 2 bases, and 11 bases separated the two germline ends. Germline assignment: CDR1 LGHNA and CDR2 YSLEER. The CDR3 here is CASSQGLPTYEQYF. DNA for the CDR3: TGCGCCAGCAGCCAGGGCCTACCTACCTACGAGCAGTACTTC.

This clone was seen more than once but under ten times. The rearrangement links TRBV29-1 to TRBJ2-1, with D maybe TRBD2 (6 bases). Germline CDR1 reads SQVTM; CDR2 reads ANQGSEA. The CDR3 consists of 13 residues. V lost 2 bases to trimming and J lost 7 bases, with 12 bases between them. CDR3 bases: TGCAGCGTTGAATCCGCCGGGGGTAATGAGCAGTTCTTC. This translates into CSVESAGGNEQFF.

The chain is built from TRBV28 and TRBJ2-7; D not certain. Germline-derived CDR1 and CDR2 are MDHEN and SYDVKM. This CDR3 spans 14 amino acids. The V end lost 7 bases, the J end lost 1 base, and 14 bases lay between the germline ends. This chain's CDR3 is CASNTPGRSYEQYF. CDR3 bases: TGTGCCAGCAATACCCCGGGTCGATCCTACGAGCAGTACTTC.

The chain recombines TRBV28 with TRBJ2-5; 9 bases match TRBD1. Germline CDR1 is MDHEN and CDR2 is SYDVKM. V lost 5 bases and J lost 9; bases outside the gene matches: 22. The CDR3 is 18 amino acids. CDR3 sequence: CASSTPGQGRWRTSSQYF. CDR3 sequence (DNA): TGTGCCAGCAGTACACCGGGACAGGGAAGGTGGAGGACGTCTTCCCAGTACTTC.

This clone came up a few times. The chain carries TRBV7-9 and TRBJ2-1; 7 bases are a match to TRBD1. The CDR3 has 14 residues. Germline assignment: CDR1 SEHNR and CDR2 FQNEAQ (reference sequence). V lost 3 bases, J lost 5 bases, and 4 bases stayed unmatched. The CDR3 sequence: CASSLTGKHNEQFF. The CDR3 DNA follows: TGTGCCAGCAGCTTGACAGGGAAGCACAATGAGCAGTTCTTC. The entire variable domain, with the rest obtained from reference TRBV7-9 and TRBJ2-1, is as follows: DTGVSQNPRHKITKRGQNVTFRCDPISEHNRLYWYRQTLGQGPEFLTYFQNEAQLEKSRLLSDRFSAERPKGSFSTLEIQRTEQGDSAMYLCASSLTGKHNEQFFGPGTRLTVL.

This clone was counted only a few times. This sequence joins TRBV28 and TRBJ2-5, with 7 bases aligning to TRBD1. The CDR3 length is 16 residues. J gave up 5 bases and V 3 bases, and 12 bases lay outside the gene matches. Looked up from germline, CDR1 is MDHEN and CDR2 is SYDVKM. The CDR3 loop is CASSFPKQRGPETQYF. The DNA for the CDR3 is TGTGCCAGCAGTTTTCCCAAACAGAGGGGGCCGGAGACCCAGTACTTC.

This clone was seen more than once but under ten times. The J gene is TRBJ2-5, the V gene TRBV12-2; TRBD2, the table's D call, was not compared with the DNA. TRBV12-2 constitutes a pseudogene. The CDR3 is made up of 16 amino acids. CDR3: CASRLASSGSWETQYF. The CDR3 bases are TGTGCAAGTCGCTTAGCATCTAGCGGGAGTTGGGAGACCCAGTACTTC.

The rearrangement links TRBV2 to TRBJ2-7, with TRBD1 as a possible D gene (6 bases). Judging by the DNA end, TRBJ2-5 fits better; the J call may be wrong. The CDR3 spans 13 residues. Germline CDR1 reads SNHLY; CDR2 reads FYNNEI. CDR3 DNA: TGTGCCGGATTACAGGGATTGTTCGGGACCCAGTACTTC. It codes for CAGLQGLFGTQYF.

V gene TRBV4-2 combines with J gene TRBJ2-5; TRBD2 matches 10 bases. The V gene's germline CDR1 is LGHNA and CDR2 YNFKEQ. The CDR3 is 15 residues long. V shed 2 bases and J 5 bases; nucleotides not matched to a gene: 5. The CDR3 DNA follows: TGTGCCAGCAGCCAATTAGCGGGAGGAGGTGAGACCCAGTACTTC. Translating gives CASSQLAGGGETQYF.